These 2 T cell receptor beta chains were sequenced from one sample in a study of shared clonotypes between healthy human individuals. It was CD45RO-negative cells, positively selected for CCR7, that made up naive CD8 cells, with terminally differentiated effector memory CD45RA+ cells excluded. Generated by immunoSEQ multiplex PCR, the TCRdb table keeps only in-frame clones and is missing some. The sample has about 2 million clones, about 95% seen once; the top ten hold roughly 1.1%. What was sequenced was naive CD8+ T cells sorted from blood. The origin of the receptors is a man younger than 35 in good health.

On this clone: A much bigger clone sits one base away, suggesting this may be a read error. Other DNA sequences from this sample encode an identical CDR3 as well. The chain has TRBV5-4 and TRBJ2-7; D remains unclear. V was trimmed by 2 bases and J by 4 bases, leaving 4 bases between them. Germline CDR1 and CDR2: SGHNT and YYREEE (reference sequence). There are 11 residues in the CDR3. The CDR3 sequence: CASSLGYEQYF. The CDR3, as DNA: TGTGCCAGCAGCTTAGGTTACGAGCAGTACTTC.

Turning to this clone: This CDR3 is also generated by other DNA sequences in the sample. The CDR3 bases are TGCGCCAGCAGTGACCGACAGGGGGGCGAGCAGTACTTC. Its protein is CASSDRQGGEQYF. This chain uses TRBV4-1 with TRBJ2-7; 9 bases are shared with TRBD1. There are 13 residues in the CDR3. Trimming at V came to 6 bases and at J to 6 bases, leaving 6 bases not matched to a gene. The V gene's germline CDR1 is MGHRA and CDR2 YSYEKL.